Below, 12 T cell receptor beta chains from the same sample are listed, as sequenced in a study of control samples from healthy donors and cancer patients. Method: immunoSEQ multiplex PCR; TCRdb's copy keeps in-frame clones and lacks some. The table records roughly 59,000 clones, more than 85% of them present only once. Sequenced material: PBMCs. Receptor source: a middle-aged man with colorectal cancer.

The chain couples TRBV19 to TRBJ1-3; D gene unclear. V dropped 5 bases and J dropped 2 bases, with 4 bases sitting between them. This CDR3 comprises 12 residues. Germline CDR1 and CDR2: LNHDA and SQIVND (reference sequence). As DNA, the CDR3 is TGTGCCAGTAGTCCGACTGGAAACACCATATATTTT. This sequence encodes CASSPTGNTIYF.

The genes are TRBV5-8 and TRBJ1-2; perhaps TRBD1 as D (5 bases). The CDR3 length is 16 residues. The germline V gene encodes CDR1 SGHTS and CDR2 YDEGEE. The V end was cut by 4 bases, the J end by 2 bases, with 18 bases between. CDR3 DNA sequence: TGTGCCAGCAGCCTACCCCCGACAGACTCGAACTATGGCTACACCTTC. Translating it yields CASSLPPTDSNYGYTF. Complete variable domain (other parts from reference TRBV5-8 and TRBJ1-2): EAGVTQSPTHLIKTRGQQATLRCSPISGHTSVYWYQQALGLGLQFLLWYDEGEERNRGNFPPRFSGRQFPNYSSELNVNALELEDSALYLCASSLPPTDSNYGYTFGSGTRLTVV.

The chain carries TRBV14 and TRBJ1-2; no clear D gene. Trimming took off 4 bases at V and 1 base at J, with 13 bases between the two ends. Germline V gene data show CDR1 as SGHDN and CDR2 as FVKESK. This CDR3 has 15 residues. For the CDR3, the DNA is TGTGCCAGCAGCCCTAGCCGAGGAGTTAACTATGGCTACACCTTC. It translates to CASSPSRGVNYGYTF.

The chain carries TRBV7-8 and TRBJ2-5; 7 bases line up with TRBD1. Germline lookup yields CDR1 SGHVS and CDR2 FQNEAQ. The CDR3 totals 14 residues. J gave up 2 bases and V 1 base, and 1 base lay outside the gene matches. The CDR3 loop is CASSLVGQQETQYF. For the CDR3, the DNA is TGTGCCAGCAGCTTAGTGGGACAGCAAGAGACCCAGTACTTC.

This chain uses TRBV19 with TRBJ2-1; no clear D gene. The V gene lost 3 bases and the J gene lost 7 bases, with 10 bases spanning the gap. The CDR3 is made up of 13 amino acids. Germline-derived CDR1 and CDR2 are LNHDA and SQIVND (reference sequence). The CDR3 DNA is TGTGCCAGTAGTATTTATACAATAAATGAGCAGTTCTTC. Protein product: CASSIYTINEQFF.

The chain recombines TRBV7-9 with TRBJ2-3; maybe TRBD1 (5 bases). CDR1 is SEHNR, CDR2 FQNEAQ, per germline (reference sequence). V lost 5 bases to trimming and J lost 2 bases, with 14 bases between them. The CDR3 has 15 amino acids. The CDR3 nucleotides are TGTGCCAGCAGCCAGGGCCAGAGCCACACAGATACGCAGTATTTT. Residues: CASSQGQSHTDTQYF.

The V gene is TRBV7-9, the J gene TRBJ1-1, with D tentatively TRBD1 (6 bases). The CDR3 has 15 amino acids. Germline V CDR1 and CDR2: SEHNR, FQNEAQ (reference sequence). The ends were cut back, 6 bases at V and 5 bases at J, with 19 bases in the middle. DNA for the CDR3: TGTGCCAGCAGGGGGGCACGGGGAGAAAGAACTGAAGCTTTCTTT. Its translation: CASRGARGERTEAFF. The whole variable domain, remainder taken from reference TRBV7-9 and TRBJ1-1, is DTGVSQNPRHKITKRGQNVTFRCDPISEHNRLYWYRQTLGQGPEFLTYFQNEAQLEKSRLLSDRFSAERPKGSFSTLEIQRTEQGDSAMYLCASRGARGERTEAFFGQGTRLTVV.

This clone was counted a single time. V is TRBV19 and J is TRBJ1-2, with D tentatively TRBD1 (6 bases). The CDR3 loop spans 14 amino acids. Germline values: CDR1 LNHDA, CDR2 SQIVND (reference sequence). V gave up 1 base and J gave up 6 bases, with 12 bases separating them. The CDR3 sequence is CASSIVGPGDGYTF. CDR3 bases: TGTGCCAGTAGTATAGTTGGGCCAGGGGATGGCTACACCTTC.

The V and J genes are TRBV4-1 and TRBJ1-1, with TRBD1 matching over 7 bases. CDR3 size: 16 residues. The V gene's germline CDR1 is MGHRA and CDR2 YSYEKL. Losses at the gene ends were 1 base for V and 1 base for J; bases not matched to a gene: 6. The CDR3 bases are TGCGCCAGCAGCCAAGGCGGGACAGCCGGGAACACTGAAGCTTTCTTT. It codes for CASSQGGTAGNTEAFF.

This chain links TRBV29-1 with TRBJ2-6; D might be TRBD1 (6 bases). CDR1 is SQVTM and CDR2 is ANQGSEA in the germline V gene. This CDR3 is built from 15 residues. With 4 bases removed from V and 1 base from J, the gap between germline ends came to 11 bases. The CDR3 reads CSVGEGGSGANVLTF. The DNA for the CDR3 is TGCAGCGTTGGGGAAGGGGGTTCTGGGGCCAACGTCCTGACTTTC.

In DNA form, the CDR3 reads TGCGCCAGCAGCCAAAGACCGGGACAGGGCGTCCAAGAGACCCAGTACTTC. Protein product: CASSQRPGQGVQETQYF. The chain employs TRBV5-1 and TRBJ2-5, with 9 bases identical to TRBD1. Germline V CDR1 and CDR2: SGHRS, YFSETQ. This CDR3 has 17 amino acids. J gave up 1 base and V 4 bases, and 11 bases lay outside the gene matches.

The chain is built from TRBV2 and TRBJ2-2; 13 bases are a match to TRBD2. The CDR3 runs to 14 residues. With V trimmed by 7 bases and J by 6 bases, 2 bases remained unmatched. Germline V gene data show CDR1 as SNHLY and CDR2 as FYNNEI. The CDR3 nucleotides are TGTGCCAGCACCGGACTAGCGGGGGCCGGGGAGCTGTTTTTT. It encodes CASTGLAGAGELFF. The full variable domain, with the rest looked up from reference TRBV2 and TRBJ2-2, is EPEVTQTPSHQVTQMGQEVILRCVPISNHLYFYWYRQILGQKVEFLVSFYNNEISEKSEIFDDQFSVERPDGSNFTLKIRSTKLEDSAMYFCASTGLAGAGELFFGEGSRLTVL.